A selection of T cell receptor beta chains follows, all from one sample in a study of breast tumors, draining lymph nodes, adjacent tissues. TCRdb reanalysed the multiplex PCR reads using MiXCR and keeps one entry per CDR3 protein. The sample consists of some 120,000 distinct CDR3 sequences, just under 20% of them appearing once. Specimen: axillary lymph node tissue. The receptor source for this set is a female donor with breast cancer. Some clones in this sample may be carry-over from other donors' samples. The CDR3 runs from the conserved cysteine through the conserved F or W. Fields, in order: V gene, D gene, J gene, clone size, CDR3 DNA, CDR3 protein. D genes are given only for firm matches. Size tells how often a clone was seen (once, few, many) or the class of an expanded clone, and some rows leave it out.

v_call: TRBV19
d_call: -
j_call: TRBJ2-2
clone_size: few
cdr3_nt: TGTGCCAGTCTGGACCACGAACGGACCGGGGAGCTGTTTTTT
cdr3_aa: CASLDHERTGELFF

v_call: TRBV10-3
d_call: -
j_call: TRBJ2-3
clone_size: many
cdr3_nt: TGTGCCATCAGGGGGACTTTTCGGGACACAGATACGCAGTATTTT
cdr3_aa: CAIRGTFRDTDTQYF

v_call: TRBV5-4
d_call: -
j_call: TRBJ1-2
clone_size: many
cdr3_nt: TGTGCCAGCAGCTTAATTGACGGTGACTATGGCTACACCTTC
cdr3_aa: CASSLIDGDYGYTF

v_call: TRBV7-2
d_call: -
j_call: TRBJ2-6
clone_size: many
cdr3_nt: TGTGCCAGCAGCTCGAGCTGGTCTGGGGCCAACGTCCTGACTTTC
cdr3_aa: CASSSSWSGANVLTF

v_call: TRBV20-1
d_call: -
j_call: TRBJ2-2
clone_size: many
cdr3_nt: TGCAGTGCTAGAGACAGGATTACCGGGGAGCTGTTTTTT
cdr3_aa: CSARDRITGELFF

v_call: TRBV28
d_call: -
j_call: TRBJ2-1
clone_size: -
cdr3_nt: TGTGCCAGCGACTCCACCACGGGGAACAATGAGCAGTTCTTC
cdr3_aa: CASDSTTGNNEQFF

v_call: TRBV5-5
d_call: -
j_call: TRBJ1-5
clone_size: many
cdr3_nt: TGTGCCAGCAGCTTGATCAAGAATCAGCCCCAGCATTTT
cdr3_aa: CASSLIKNQPQHF

v_call: TRBV5-1
d_call: TRBD2
j_call: TRBJ2-7
clone_size: many
cdr3_nt: TGCGCCAGCAGCTCTAGCGGGGGTTTCTACGAGCAGTACTTC
cdr3_aa: CASSSSGGFYEQYF

v_call: TRBV7-2
d_call: -
j_call: TRBJ2-7
clone_size: -
cdr3_nt: TGTGCCAGCAGCCTAGGACCGGGCTCCTACGAGCAGTACTTT
cdr3_aa: CASSLGPGSYEQYF

v_call: TRBV7-9
d_call: -
j_call: TRBJ2-4
clone_size: many
cdr3_nt: TGTGCCAGCAGCTTTACGGGAGACATTCAGTACTTC
cdr3_aa: CASSFTGDIQYF

v_call: TRBV29-1
d_call: -
j_call: TRBJ2-4
clone_size: -
cdr3_nt: TGCAGCGCCTCCCTTCAGGGGATTGGGGACATTCAGTACTTC
cdr3_aa: CSASLQGIGDIQYF

v_call: TRBV7-2
d_call: -
j_call: TRBJ2-5
clone_size: -
cdr3_nt: TGTGCCAGCAGCTTGGGACGGGAGCTAGAGACCCAGTACTTC
cdr3_aa: CASSLGRELETQYF

v_call: TRBV5-1
d_call: TRBD2
j_call: TRBJ2-7
clone_size: many
cdr3_nt: TGCGCCAGCAGCTTTATAGCGGGAGGGTACGAGCAGTACTTC
cdr3_aa: CASSFIAGGYEQYF

v_call: TRBV20-1
d_call: -
j_call: TRBJ2-7
clone_size: once
cdr3_nt: TGCAGTGCGGAACGGGCCGGGACCAGCGGCTACGAGCAGTACTTC
cdr3_aa: CSAERAGTSGYEQYF